These 23 T cell receptor beta chains originate from one sample sequenced in a study of CD8 T cells in ankylosing spondylitis. TCRdb redid the calling of the 5' RACE reads with MiXCR, one entry per CDR3 protein. The top ten hold roughly 4.4% of the sample, which has tens of thousands of distinct CDR3 sequences, 2.7% seen once. The sequenced sample consisted of blood, either unsorted or a sorted T cell fraction (not recorded which). The source of these receptors is a male donor with ankylosing spondylitis or in good health (not recorded which).

This clonotype was counted ten times or more. This chain connects TRBV9 to TRBJ2-2; the match to TRBD2 covers 10 bases. Trimming cost V 0 bases and J 2 bases; bases outside gene matches: 4. Germline CDR1 is SGDLS and CDR2 is YYNGEE. The CDR3 extends over 17 amino acids. In DNA form, the CDR3 reads TGTGCCAGCAGCGTAGTCCCTAGCGGGAGAAACACCGGGGAGCTGTTTTTT. Protein product: CASSVVPSGRNTGELFF. The whole variable domain, remainder taken from reference TRBV9 and TRBJ2-2, is DSGVTQTPKHLITATGQRVTLRCSPRSGDLSVYWYQQSLDQGLQFLIQYYNGEERAKGNILERFSAQQFPDLHSELNLSSLELGDSALYFCASSVVPSGRNTGELFFGEGSRLTVL.

This clonotype has at least ten counts. The V call is TRBV9, the J call TRBJ2-7, with D possibly TRBD2 on 5 matching bases. CDR3 size: 16 residues. Trimming removed 0 bases at V and 6 bases at J, with 19 bases between. Germline V CDR1 and CDR2: SGDLS, YYNGEE. The CDR3 is CASSVGSGGLRLEQYF. CDR3 in DNA: TGTGCCAGCAGCGTAGGTAGTGGCGGGTTGCGGCTCGAGCAGTACTTC.

This clonotype was seen at least ten times. The chain recombines TRBV9 with TRBJ2-2; 13 bases line up with TRBD2. The germline gives CDR1 SGDLS, CDR2 YYNGEE. J was trimmed by 6 bases and V by 10 bases; bases with no gene match: 3. The CDR3 is 13 residues long. In DNA, the CDR3 is TGTGCCTCGGGACTAGCGGGGCCCGGGGAGCTGTTTTTT. As protein: CASGLAGPGELFF. Complete variable domain (other parts from reference TRBV9 and TRBJ2-2): DSGVTQTPKHLITATGQRVTLRCSPRSGDLSVYWYQQSLDQGLQFLIQYYNGEERAKGNILERFSAQQFPDLHSELNLSSLELGDSALYFCASGLAGPGELFFGEGSRLTVL.

This clonotype was found many times. The rearrangement uses TRBV9 and TRBJ2-1; 10 positions match TRBD2. This CDR3 is built from 18 residues. Germline values: CDR1 SGDLS, CDR2 YYNGEE. With 0 bases clipped from V and 2 bases from J, the junction kept 8 bases outside the gene matches. Written as DNA, the CDR3 is TGTGCCAGCAGCGTAGTGGCTAGCGGGAGTGTCGCCTACAATGAGCAGTTCTTC. It translates to CASSVVASGSVAYNEQFF.

This clonotype has a count of ten or more. J is TRBJ2-1 and V is TRBV9; 7 positions agree with TRBD2. In germline, CDR1 is SGDLS, CDR2 YYNGEE. Trimming removed 0 bases from V and 5 bases from J; junction bases left unmatched: 8. The CDR3 extends over 16 amino acids. CDR3 amino acids: CASSVGVASGNNEQFF. CDR3 DNA: TGTGCCAGCAGCGTAGGTGTTGCTAGCGGTAACAATGAGCAGTTCTTC.

This clonotype was seen ten or more times. The chain combines TRBV9 with TRBJ2-7; TRBD1 aligns across 12 bases. The CDR3 runs 15 residues. Germline V gene data show CDR1 as SGDLS and CDR2 as YYNGEE. The V segment lost 3 bases and the J segment 2 bases; nucleotides outside the gene matches: 3. CDR3 sequence reads: CASSAGTGGPYEQYF. The CDR3 DNA is TGTGCCAGCAGCGCCGGGACAGGGGGCCCCTACGAGCAGTACTTC.

This clonotype was detected many times. The chain couples TRBV9 to TRBJ2-7; maybe TRBD2 (6 bases). V was pared by 4 bases and J by 3 bases, with 17 bases between. The CDR3 loop spans 15 amino acids. CDR1 and CDR2 (germline): SGDLS, YYNGEE. CDR3 in DNA: TGTGCCAGCAGCCCTCGGGGGAGTAGTATCTACGAGCAGTACTTC. Amino acid sequence: CASSPRGSSIYEQYF.

This clonotype was counted ten times or more. The rearrangement joins TRBV9 to TRBJ2-3; 8 nucleotides line up with TRBD1. Germline V gene data show CDR1 as SGDLS and CDR2 as YYNGEE. V lost 1 base, J lost 1 base, and 5 bases stayed unmatched. The CDR3 has 16 amino acids. The CDR3 protein is CASSVQLTGGTDTQYF. In nucleotides, the CDR3 is TGTGCCAGCAGCGTACAGTTGACAGGGGGCACAGATACGCAGTATTTT.

In its sample, this clonotype was seen many times. The V call is TRBV23-1, the J call TRBJ2-3; no clear D. TRBV23-1 is assigned to the ORF class and has an uncertain function. The germline V and J ends were trimmed by 10 bases and 5 bases, with 22 bases remaining between them. The CDR3 is made up of 15 amino acids. In DNA, the CDR3 is TGCGCCACCGGGTCGGTTTGTGGTTTAGAAGATACGCAGTATTTT. The encoded protein is CATGSVCGLEDTQYF.

The J gene is TRBJ1-2, the V gene TRBV9; D remains unclear. Germline values: CDR1 SGDLS, CDR2 YYNGEE. The V gene lost 0 bases and the J gene lost 8 bases, with 11 bases spanning the gap. This CDR3 has 13 residues. As DNA, the CDR3 is TGTGCCAGCAGCGTAGTTGTAGGAAACGGCTACACCTTC. Its protein is CASSVVVGNGYTF.

In its sample, this clonotype was seen many times. The J gene is TRBJ1-2, the V gene TRBV20-1, with TRBD1 matching 10 bases. Germline CDR1 and CDR2: DFQATT and SNEGSKA (reference sequence). CDR3 length equals 14 residues. Trimming took 1 base from V and 8 from J; bases not matched to a gene: 7. CDR3 DNA sequence: TGCAGTGCTAGAGGCGGACAGGGGGTAAAGGGCTACACCTTC. It translates to CSARGGQGVKGYTF.

This clonotype was recorded at least ten times. The chain links TRBV9 to TRBJ1-2; the D gene is possibly TRBD1 (5 bases). Trimming removed 6 bases from V and 0 bases from J, with 12 bases in between. The CDR3 has 14 amino acids. Germline assignment: CDR1 SGDLS and CDR2 YYNGEE. For the CDR3, the DNA is TGTGCCAGCAACCAAGGGGTGTCTAACTATGGCTACACCTTC. Its protein is CASNQGVSNYGYTF. The entire variable domain, with the rest obtained from reference TRBV9 and TRBJ1-2, is as follows: DSGVTQTPKHLITATGQRVTLRCSPRSGDLSVYWYQQSLDQGLQFLIQYYNGEERAKGNILERFSAQQFPDLHSELNLSSLELGDSALYFCASNQGVSNYGYTFGSGTRLTVV.

This clonotype showed up many times. The rearrangement uses TRBV9 and TRBJ2-7; D is ambiguous. The ends were cut back, 0 bases at V and 3 bases at J, with 13 bases in the middle. Germline values: CDR1 SGDLS, CDR2 YYNGEE. The CDR3 has 15 residues. In nucleotides, the CDR3 is TGTGCCAGCAGCGTAGGCCAGGATGGAGTCTACGAGCAGTACTTC. It specifies CASSVGQDGVYEQYF.

This clonotype was seen ten or more times. The chain recombines TRBV9 with TRBJ2-7, with D uncertain. Trimming pared 0 bases from V and 3 bases from J, leaving 4 bases between. This CDR3 region has 12 residues. CDR1 SGDLS and CDR2 YYNGEE come from the germline V gene. The CDR3 region is CASSVGSYEQYF. In DNA form, the CDR3 reads TGTGCCAGCAGCGTAGGTAGCTACGAGCAGTACTTC.

This clonotype appeared many times. This chain uses TRBV9 with TRBJ1-1; 7 bases align to TRBD1. V lost 1 base to trimming and J lost 7 bases; unmatched junction nucleotides: 7. Per the germline V gene, CDR1 is SGDLS and CDR2 is YYNGEE. CDR3 length: 14 amino acids. CDR3 region: CASSVIVTGNEAFF. The CDR3 DNA reads as TGTGCCAGCAGCGTAATTGTGACAGGGAATGAAGCTTTCTTT.

This clonotype appeared many times. The chain uses TRBV9 and TRBJ1-2; 11 bases line up with TRBD1. Trimming at V came to 4 bases and at J to 7 bases, leaving 9 bases not matched to a gene. In germline, CDR1 is SGDLS, CDR2 YYNGEE. This CDR3 has 15 residues. CDR3 nucleotide sequence: TGTGCCAGCAGCCCCAGGACAGGGGGCTCAAGTGGCTACACCTTC. It is translated as CASSPRTGGSSGYTF.

The table lists this clonotype with many counts. The chain combines TRBV9 with TRBJ2-5; D is ambiguous. The CDR3 is made up of 14 amino acids. Per the germline V gene, CDR1 is SGDLS and CDR2 is YYNGEE. The V end was cut by 4 bases, the J end by 0 bases, with 10 bases between. CDR3 nucleotides: TGTGCCAGCAGCACCACAGCCGACCAAGAGACCCAGTACTTC. As protein: CASSTTADQETQYF.

Many counts were recorded for this clonotype. This sequence joins TRBV9 and TRBJ2-5; D gene unclear. V lost 4 bases to trimming and J lost 3 bases, with 7 bases between them. CDR1 is SGDLS, CDR2 YYNGEE, per germline. CDR3 size: 12 residues. This chain's CDR3 is CASSTSEETQYF. CDR3 bases: TGTGCCAGCAGCACTTCTGAAGAGACCCAGTACTTC.

This clonotype occurred many times. The J gene is TRBJ1-5, the V gene TRBV9; D unclear. Trimming cost V 2 bases and J 2 bases, with 5 bases left between them. This CDR3 comprises 13 residues. Germline V gene sequence: CDR1 SGDLS, CDR2 YYNGEE. The CDR3 DNA reads TGTGCCAGCAGCGTCACGGGCAATCAGCCCCAGCATTTT. It translates to CASSVTGNQPQHF.

This clonotype was observed many times. V gene TRBV9 combines with J gene TRBJ2-7; possibly TRBD1 for D (5 bases). This CDR3 contains 12 residues. Germline V gene data show CDR1 as SGDLS and CDR2 as YYNGEE. V was trimmed by 4 bases and J by 4 bases, leaving 9 bases between them. CDR3 coding DNA: TGTGCCAGCAGCCCAGACAGATACGAGCAGTACTTC. It codes for CASSPDRYEQYF.

In its sample, this clonotype was seen many times. The rearrangement joins TRBV9 to TRBJ2-2, with 7 bases aligning to TRBD2. The V segment lost 0 bases and the J segment 4 bases; nucleotides outside the gene matches: 6. Germline V gene lookup returns CDR1 SGDLS and CDR2 YYNGEE. This CDR3 spans 16 amino acids. This chain's CDR3 is CASSVVGGTGTGELFF. The CDR3 nucleotides read TGTGCCAGCAGCGTAGTCGGGGGGACGGGCACCGGGGAGCTGTTTTTT. The variable domain in full, with the rest retrieved from reference TRBV9 and TRBJ2-2, is DSGVTQTPKHLITATGQRVTLRCSPRSGDLSVYWYQQSLDQGLQFLIQYYNGEERAKGNILERFSAQQFPDLHSELNLSSLELGDSALYFCASSVVGGTGTGELFFGEGSRLTVL.

This clonotype was seen at least ten times. The chain recombines TRBV9 with TRBJ2-1; D unclear. This CDR3 has 14 residues. Per germline, CDR1 SGDLS and CDR2 YYNGEE. The germline V and J ends were trimmed by 3 bases and 5 bases, with 12 bases remaining between them. Written as DNA, the CDR3 is TGTGCCAGCAGCGCGGTCCCTTCTCACAATGAGCAGTTCTTC. Its protein is CASSAVPSHNEQFF.

This clonotype was seen many times. The chain has TRBV9 and TRBJ2-3; no firm D call. Between the trimmed V and J ends, which lost 0 bases and 1 base, there was a span of 6 bases. This CDR3 comprises 14 residues. Germline V gene lookup returns CDR1 SGDLS and CDR2 YYNGEE. CDR3 sequence (DNA): TGTGCCAGCAGCGTAGAGATGGGCACAGATACGCAGTATTTT. Translating it yields CASSVEMGTDTQYF.